Listed below are T cell receptor beta chains from one sample, sequenced in a study of cytomegalovirus exposure and HLA in healthy donors. Data came from immunoSEQ multiplex PCR; TCRdb stores just in-frame clones and leaves some out. The table includes around 130,000 clones, approximately 67% detected once. The sequencing input was PBMCs. The receptors were sampled from a woman in her fifties or sixties in good health and CMV-seronegative. Both conserved end residues are part of each CDR3. The D gene is left open where the match is weak. For some rows the clone size is stated as once, few or many, or as a class when expanded; others skip it.

cdr3_length clone_size j_call d_call v_call cdr3_aa cdr3_nt
14 once TRBJ2-1 TRBD2 TRBV18 CASSPAGRGGEQFF TGTGCCAGCTCACCAGCGGGCCGGGGGGGAGAGCAGTTCTTC
14 . TRBJ2-7 TRBD2 TRBV27 CASSKREGAYEQYF TGTGCCAGCAGTAAGAGGGAGGGCGCCTACGAGCAGTACTTC
14 few TRBJ1-3 TRBD1 TRBV29-1 CSVDVTGGWNTIYF TGCAGCGTTGACGTGACAGGGGGTTGGAACACCATATATTTT
16 . TRBJ2-3 TRBD2 TRBV7-9 CASSSLGGGATDTQYF TGTGCCAGCAGCTCCCTCGGGGGGGGCGCCACAGATACGCAGTATTTT
13 . TRBJ2-2 . TRBV6-6 CASTHASPGELFF TGTGCCAGCACCCACGCTAGTCCCGGGGAGCTGTTTTTT
12 . TRBJ2-1 . TRBV7-9 CSSSRLLNEQFF TGTTCCAGCAGCCGACTTTTGAATGAGCAGTTCTTC
15 . TRBJ2-7 TRBD2 TRBV5-4 CASSPLAGGRYEQYF TGTGCCAGCAGCCCACTAGCGGGGGGGCGGTACGAGCAGTACTTC
19 . TRBJ2-2 TRBD1 TRBV5-4 CASSEPGQGAVRNTGELFF TGTGCCAGCAGCGAGCCGGGACAGGGGGCGGTTAGGAACACCGGGGAGCTGTTTTTT
15 few TRBJ2-7 TRBD2 TRBV5-4 CASSPRTSGTYEQYF TGTGCCAGCAGCCCAAGGACTAGCGGAACCTACGAGCAGTACTTC
13 . TRBJ1-3 . TRBV2 CASSEQGGNTIYF TGTGCCAGCAGTGAACAGGGTGGAAACACCATATATTTT
16 . TRBJ2-3 TRBD1 TRBV28 CASSKLGQGATDTQYF TGTGCCAGCAGTAAATTGGGACAGGGGGCGACAGATACGCAGTATTTT